This TCR beta chain was sequenced in a study of blood T cell repertoires in COVID-19. The Seattle site enrolled patients during active infection and followed them longitudinally. This CDR3 is built from 14 residues. V was cut by 0 bases and J by 0 bases, with 6 bases left in between. Germline V gene lookup returns CDR1 SGHTA and CDR2 FQGNSA. Original data processing: Reference gene primer amplification in the assay estimated nucleated cell counts. This table comes from immunoSEQ multiplex PCR, and its TCRdb copy is limited to in-frame clones, with some not included. That table supplies the V and J calls and clone size; D and trimming were determined from the DNA. The profile covers roughly 78,000 clones, with about 85% appearing a single time and around 13% taken by the ten largest.

V usage is TRBV7-2 and J usage is TRBJ2-7; TRBD1 is a possible D gene (5 bases). This sequence was found in a man in his fifties or sixties with COVID-19, enrolled during active disease. Input material: peripheral blood. CDR3 nucleotides: TGTGCCAGCAGCTTAGCCACAGGCTCCTACGAGCAGTACTTC. Translation: CASSLATGSYEQYF.